The 8 T cell receptor beta chains reported below all come from one sample, sequenced in a study of beta chain features in type 1 diabetes. Whole-study findings and limits: There was a moderate but significant shortening of TCRB CDR3s in all four CD4+ subsets of Type 1 diabetes patients.

Expressed TCRB transcripts were sequenced because the entire RNA isolate underwent reverse transcription. The method was immunoSEQ multiplex PCR; TCRdb's version includes in-frame clones alone and lacks a portion of them. The repertoire includes hundreds of thousands of clones, around 15% of them detected once, and 0.035% to 0.04% sits in the top ten. Their recognized antigens are unknown. Sequencing used naive CD4+ T cells from blood. Receptor source: a man between 18 and 29 years old with type 1 diabetes.

The chain employs TRBV10-3 and TRBJ2-1; TRBD2 aligns across 14 bases. The J segment lost 10 bases and the V segment lost 6 bases, leaving 8 bases of the junction unmatched. The CDR3 length is 15 residues. Germline lookup yields CDR1 ENHRY and CDR2 SYGVKD. The CDR3 spells CAIRGTSGSQNEQFF. The CDR3 coding sequence is TGTGCCATCAGAGGGACTAGCGGGAGTCAGAACGAGCAGTTCTTC.

The chain carries TRBV7-2 and TRBJ2-7, with D possibly being TRBD1 (6 bases). Trimming removed 5 bases from V and 3 bases from J, with 14 bases in between. Germline assignment: CDR1 SGHTA and CDR2 FQGNSA. The CDR3 consists of 14 residues. The DNA for the CDR3 is TGTGCCAGCAGCACAGGGACACTATTCTACGAGCAGTACTTC. This translates into CASSTGTLFYEQYF.

This clone was observed a few times. The chain is built from TRBV4-3 and TRBJ2-6; TRBD2 might be the D (7 bases). Trimming removed 4 bases at V and 0 bases at J, with 13 bases between. CDR3 size: 17 residues. The germline V gene has CDR1 LGHNA and CDR2 YSLEER. CDR3 protein: CASSLGRGASGANVLTF. The CDR3 nucleotides are TGCGCCAGCAGCCTTGGCCGGGGGGCCTCTGGGGCCAACGTCCTGACTTTC.

The rearrangement joins TRBV10-3 to TRBJ2-3; the match to TRBD2 covers 7 bases. Germline V gene data show CDR1 as ENHRY and CDR2 as SYGVKD. The length of the CDR3 is 16 residues. V dropped 2 bases and J dropped 4; count of bases not matched to a gene: 9. DNA for the CDR3: TGTGCCATCAGTGAGAGGGGAGGGCCAATTGCAGATACGCAGTATTTT. Translating it yields CAISERGGPIADTQYF.

The chain links TRBV2 to TRBJ2-3, with no clear D. The CDR3 contains 13 residues. Trimming took 3 bases from V and 1 from J, leaving 5 bases between them. Germline V gene data show CDR1 as SNHLY and CDR2 as FYNNEI. The CDR3 here is CASSESRTDTQYF. DNA of the CDR3: TGTGCCAGCAGTGAGTCTCGCACAGATACGCAGTATTTT. The full variable domain, with the rest looked up from reference TRBV2 and TRBJ2-3, is EPEVTQTPSHQVTQMGQEVILRCVPISNHLYFYWYRQILGQKVEFLVSFYNNEISEKSEIFDDQFSVERPDGSNFTLKIRSTKLEDSAMYFCASSESRTDTQYFGPGTRLTVL.

This clone was detected only a few times. The genes are TRBV30 and TRBJ1-6; D remains unclear. Trimming pared 5 bases from V and 6 bases from J, leaving 11 bases between. CDR1 is GTSNPN, CDR2 SVGIG, per germline (reference sequence). This CDR3 is built from 13 residues. Written as DNA, the CDR3 is TGTGCCTGGGCCAGCCAATCTAATTCACCCCTCCACTTT. This translates into CAWASQSNSPLHF.

The rearrangement uses TRBV4-3 and TRBJ1-2; no clear D. V gave up 0 bases and J gave up 8 bases, with 16 bases separating them. The CDR3 totals 15 residues. Germline CDR1 is LGHNA and CDR2 is YSLEER. CDR3 bases: TGCGCCAGCAGCCAAGACCCATCTCGGGTTCAGGGCTACACCTTC. This encodes CASSQDPSRVQGYTF.

The sample holds a few counts of this clone. The V call is TRBV11-2, the J call TRBJ2-1; 12 positions match TRBD2. J gave up 10 bases and V 1 base, and 8 bases lay outside the gene matches. CDR3 length: 16 residues. In germline, CDR1 is SGHAT, CDR2 FQNNGV. The CDR3 is CASSLGSSGGAEEQFF. The DNA for the CDR3 is TGTGCCAGCAGCTTAGGCTCTAGCGGGGGGGCGGAAGAGCAGTTCTTC.